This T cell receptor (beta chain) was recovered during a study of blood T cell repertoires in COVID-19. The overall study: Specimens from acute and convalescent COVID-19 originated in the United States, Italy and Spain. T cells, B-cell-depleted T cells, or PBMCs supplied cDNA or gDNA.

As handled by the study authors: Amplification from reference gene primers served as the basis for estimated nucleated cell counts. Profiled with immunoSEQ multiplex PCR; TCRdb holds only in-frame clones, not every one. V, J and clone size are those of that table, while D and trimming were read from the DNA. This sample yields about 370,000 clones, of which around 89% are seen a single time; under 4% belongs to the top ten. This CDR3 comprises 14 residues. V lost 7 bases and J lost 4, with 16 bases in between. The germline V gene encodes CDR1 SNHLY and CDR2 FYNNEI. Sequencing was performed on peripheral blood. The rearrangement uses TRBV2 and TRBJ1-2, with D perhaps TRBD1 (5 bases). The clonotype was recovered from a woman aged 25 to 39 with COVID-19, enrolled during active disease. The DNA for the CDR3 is TGTGCCAGCAAACTCCAGGGCTTCGGCTATGGCTACACCTTC. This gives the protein CASKLQGFGYGYTF.